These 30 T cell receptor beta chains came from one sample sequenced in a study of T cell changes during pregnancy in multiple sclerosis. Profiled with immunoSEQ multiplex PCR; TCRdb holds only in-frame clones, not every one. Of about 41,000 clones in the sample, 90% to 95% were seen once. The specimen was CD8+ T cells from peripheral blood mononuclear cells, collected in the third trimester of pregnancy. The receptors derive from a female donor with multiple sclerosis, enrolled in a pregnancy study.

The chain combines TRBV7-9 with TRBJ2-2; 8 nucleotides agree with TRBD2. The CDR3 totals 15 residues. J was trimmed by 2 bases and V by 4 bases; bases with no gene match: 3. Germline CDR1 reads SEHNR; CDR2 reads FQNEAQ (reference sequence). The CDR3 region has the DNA TGTGCCAGCAGCTCCTGGACTAGCAACACCGGGGAGCTGTTTTTT. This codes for CASSSWTSNTGELFF.

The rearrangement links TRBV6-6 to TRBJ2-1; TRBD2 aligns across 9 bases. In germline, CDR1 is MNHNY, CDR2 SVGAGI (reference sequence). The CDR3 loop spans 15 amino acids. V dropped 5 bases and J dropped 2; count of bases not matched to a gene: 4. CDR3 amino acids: CASSVAGEAYNEQFF. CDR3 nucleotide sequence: TGTGCCAGCAGTGTAGCGGGAGAGGCCTACAATGAGCAGTTCTTC.

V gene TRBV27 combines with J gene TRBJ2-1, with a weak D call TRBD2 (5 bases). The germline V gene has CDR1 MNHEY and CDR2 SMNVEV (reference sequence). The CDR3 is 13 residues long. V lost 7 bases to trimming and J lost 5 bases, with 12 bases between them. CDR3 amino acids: CASIGRAHNEQFF. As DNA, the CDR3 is TGTGCCAGCATCGGGCGGGCGCACAATGAGCAGTTCTTC.

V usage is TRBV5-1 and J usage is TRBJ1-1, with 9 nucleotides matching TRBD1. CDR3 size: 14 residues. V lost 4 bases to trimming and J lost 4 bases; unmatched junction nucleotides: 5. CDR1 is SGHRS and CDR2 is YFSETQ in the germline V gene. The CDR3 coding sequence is TGCGCCAGCAGCCTAGGACAGGGGATCACTGAAGCTTTCTTT. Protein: CASSLGQGITEAFF.

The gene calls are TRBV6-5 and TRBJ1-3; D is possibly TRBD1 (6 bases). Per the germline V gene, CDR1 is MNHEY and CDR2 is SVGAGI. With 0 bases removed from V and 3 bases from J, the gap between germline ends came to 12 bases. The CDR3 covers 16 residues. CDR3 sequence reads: CASSYSAGDYGNTIYF. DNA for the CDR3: TGTGCCAGCAGTTACTCGGCAGGGGATTATGGAAACACCATATATTTT.

The chain's CDR3 is CASSQDLRGRETQYF. For the CDR3, the DNA is TGCGCCAGCAGCCAAGATTTGCGGGGGCGGGAGACCCAGTACTTC. The chain uses TRBV4-3 and TRBJ2-5; possible D gene TRBD2, 7 bases. This CDR3 contains 15 residues. Germline V gene sequence: CDR1 LGHNA, CDR2 YSLEER. V was trimmed by 0 bases and J by 5 bases, leaving 13 bases between them.

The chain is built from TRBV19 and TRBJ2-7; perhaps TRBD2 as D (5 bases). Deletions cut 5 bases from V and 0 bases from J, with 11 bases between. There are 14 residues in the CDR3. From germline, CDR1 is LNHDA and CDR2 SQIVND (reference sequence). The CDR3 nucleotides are TGTGCCAGTAGTTCCGACCGGGACTCCTACGAGCAGTACTTC. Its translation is CASSSDRDSYEQYF.

This chain's CDR3 is CATSKDSLNTIYF. The DNA of the CDR3 is TGTGCCACCAGCAAGGACAGCTTAAACACCATATATTTT. V is TRBV15 and J is TRBJ1-3, with TRBD1 as a possible D gene (6 bases). V was clipped by 4 bases and J by 6 bases, with 10 bases between them. The CDR3 extends over 13 amino acids. Per the germline V gene, CDR1 is LNHNV and CDR2 is YYDKDF (reference sequence).

The CDR3 sequence: CASSVEGRASYEQYF. CDR3 nucleotides: TGTGCCAGCAGCGTGGAGGGAAGGGCCTCCTACGAGCAGTACTTC. The J gene is TRBJ2-7, the V gene TRBV7-8; D may be TRBD2 (6 bases). The CDR3 runs 15 residues. Germline loops: CDR1 SGHVS, CDR2 FQNEAQ. The V end was cut by 5 bases, the J end by 0 bases, with 14 bases between.

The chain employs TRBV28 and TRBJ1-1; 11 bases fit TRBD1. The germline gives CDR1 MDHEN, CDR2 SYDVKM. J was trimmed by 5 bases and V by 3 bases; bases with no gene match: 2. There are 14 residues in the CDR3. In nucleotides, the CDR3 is TGTGCCAGCAGTTTCGGGACAGGGGGTACTGAAGCTTTCTTT. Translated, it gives CASSFGTGGTEAFF.

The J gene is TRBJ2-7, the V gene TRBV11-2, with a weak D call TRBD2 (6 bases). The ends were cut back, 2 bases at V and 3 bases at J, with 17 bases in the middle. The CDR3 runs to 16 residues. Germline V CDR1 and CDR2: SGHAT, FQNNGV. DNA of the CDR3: TGTGCCAGCAGCTTATTAGTGGTCCGGGAGCACTACGAGCAGTACTTC. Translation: CASSLLVVREHYEQYF.

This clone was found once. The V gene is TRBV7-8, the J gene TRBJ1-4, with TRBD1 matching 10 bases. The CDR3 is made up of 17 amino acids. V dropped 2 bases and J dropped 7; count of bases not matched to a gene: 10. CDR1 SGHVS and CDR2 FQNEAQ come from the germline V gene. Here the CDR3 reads CASSLPGQGTLGEKLFF. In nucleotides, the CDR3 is TGTGCCAGCAGCTTACCGGGACAGGGGACTTTAGGTGAAAAACTGTTTTTT. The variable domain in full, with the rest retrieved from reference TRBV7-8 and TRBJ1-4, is GAGVSQSPRYKVAKRGQDVALRCDPISGHVSLFWYQQALGQGPEFLTYFQNEAQLDKSGLPSDRFFAERPEGSVSTLKIQRTQQEDSAVYLCASSLPGQGTLGEKLFFGSGTQLSVL.

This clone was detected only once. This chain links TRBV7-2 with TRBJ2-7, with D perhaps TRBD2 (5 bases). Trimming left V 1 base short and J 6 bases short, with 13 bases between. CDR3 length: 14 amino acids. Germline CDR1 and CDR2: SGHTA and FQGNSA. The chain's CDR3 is CASSLEALASEQYF. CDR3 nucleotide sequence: TGTGCCAGCAGCTTAGAAGCGCTAGCAAGCGAGCAGTACTTC.

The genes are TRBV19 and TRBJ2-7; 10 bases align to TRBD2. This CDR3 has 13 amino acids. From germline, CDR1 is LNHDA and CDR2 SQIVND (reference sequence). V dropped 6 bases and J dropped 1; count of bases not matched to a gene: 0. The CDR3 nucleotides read TGTGCCAGTAGAGCGGGAGGGTCCTACGAGCAGTACTTC. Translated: CASRAGGSYEQYF.

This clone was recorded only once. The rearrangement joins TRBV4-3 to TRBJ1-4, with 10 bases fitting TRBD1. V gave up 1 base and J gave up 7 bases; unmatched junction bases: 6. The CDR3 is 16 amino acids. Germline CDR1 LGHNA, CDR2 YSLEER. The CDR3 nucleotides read TGCGCCAGCAGCCAAGGGATGGGACAGGGGAGTGAAAAACTGTTTTTT. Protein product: CASSQGMGQGSEKLFF.

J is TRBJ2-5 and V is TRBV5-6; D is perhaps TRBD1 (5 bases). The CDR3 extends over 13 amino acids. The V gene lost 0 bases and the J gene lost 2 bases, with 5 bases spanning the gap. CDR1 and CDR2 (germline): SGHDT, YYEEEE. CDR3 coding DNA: TGTGCCAGCAGCTTGGGACAGCAAGAGACCCAGTACTTC. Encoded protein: CASSLGQQETQYF. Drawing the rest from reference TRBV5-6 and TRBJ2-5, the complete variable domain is DAGVTQSPTHLIKTRGQQVTLRCSPKSGHDTVSWYQQALGQGPQFIFQYYEEEERQRGNFPDRFSGHQFPNYSSELNVNALLLGDSALYLCASSLGQQETQYFGPGTRLLVL.

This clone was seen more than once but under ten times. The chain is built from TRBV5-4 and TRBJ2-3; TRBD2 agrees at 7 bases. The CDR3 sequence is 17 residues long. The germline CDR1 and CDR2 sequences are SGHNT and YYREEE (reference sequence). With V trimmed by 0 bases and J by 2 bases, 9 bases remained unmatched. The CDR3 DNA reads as TGTGCCAGCAGCTTGGGATTCAAGCGGGGCTTCACAGATACGCAGTATTTT. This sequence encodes CASSLGFKRGFTDTQYF.

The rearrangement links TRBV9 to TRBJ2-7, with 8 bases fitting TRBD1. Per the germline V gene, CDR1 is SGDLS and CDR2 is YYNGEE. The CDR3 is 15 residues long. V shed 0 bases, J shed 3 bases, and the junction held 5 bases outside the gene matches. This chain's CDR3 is CASSVGGGQVYEQYF. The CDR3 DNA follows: TGTGCCAGCAGCGTAGGAGGGGGACAGGTCTACGAGCAGTACTTC.

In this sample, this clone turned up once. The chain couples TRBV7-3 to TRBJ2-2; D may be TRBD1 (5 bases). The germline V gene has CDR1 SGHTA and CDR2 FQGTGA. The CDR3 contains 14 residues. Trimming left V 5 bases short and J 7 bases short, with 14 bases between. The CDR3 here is CASSSYQGSGELFF. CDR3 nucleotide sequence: TGTGCCAGCAGCAGCTACCAGGGAAGCGGGGAGCTGTTTTTT. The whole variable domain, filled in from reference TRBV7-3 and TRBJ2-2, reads GAGVSQTPSNKVTEKGKYVELRCDPISGHTALYWYRQSLGQGPEFLIYFQGTGAADDSGLPNDRFFAVRPEGSVSTLKIQRTERGDSAVYLCASSSYQGSGELFFGEGSRLTVL.

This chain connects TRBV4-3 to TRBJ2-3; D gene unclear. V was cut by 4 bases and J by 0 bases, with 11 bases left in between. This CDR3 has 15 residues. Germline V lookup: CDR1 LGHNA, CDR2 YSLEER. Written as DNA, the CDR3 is TGCGCCAGCAGCCCGCTATCAACTAGCACAGATACGCAGTATTTT. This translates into CASSPLSTSTDTQYF.

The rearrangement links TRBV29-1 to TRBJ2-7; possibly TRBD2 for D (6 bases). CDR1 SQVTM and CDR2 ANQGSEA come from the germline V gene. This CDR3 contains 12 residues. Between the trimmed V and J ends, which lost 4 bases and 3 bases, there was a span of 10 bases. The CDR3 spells CSVGPGDYEQYF. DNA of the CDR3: TGCAGCGTTGGCCCGGGGGACTACGAGCAGTACTTC.

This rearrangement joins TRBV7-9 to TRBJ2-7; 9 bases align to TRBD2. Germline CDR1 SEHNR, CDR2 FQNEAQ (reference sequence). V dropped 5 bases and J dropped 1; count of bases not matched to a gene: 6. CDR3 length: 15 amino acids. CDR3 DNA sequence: TGTGCCAGCAGCCCTCCGGGACTAGCTTCCTACGAGCAGTACTTC. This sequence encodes CASSPPGLASYEQYF.

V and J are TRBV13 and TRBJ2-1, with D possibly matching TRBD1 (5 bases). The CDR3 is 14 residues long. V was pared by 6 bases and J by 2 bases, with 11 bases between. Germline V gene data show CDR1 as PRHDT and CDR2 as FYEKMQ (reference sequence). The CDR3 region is CASSLLGAYNEQFF. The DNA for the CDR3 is TGTGCCAGCAGTCTGCTAGGGGCCTACAATGAGCAGTTCTTC.

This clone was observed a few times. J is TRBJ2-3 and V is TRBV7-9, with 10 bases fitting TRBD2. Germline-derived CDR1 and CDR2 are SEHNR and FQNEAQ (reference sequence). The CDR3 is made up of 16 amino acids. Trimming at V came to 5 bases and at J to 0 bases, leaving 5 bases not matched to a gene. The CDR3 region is CASSRASGGSTDTQYF. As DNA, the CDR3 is TGTGCCAGCAGCCGCGCTAGCGGGGGCAGCACAGATACGCAGTATTTT.

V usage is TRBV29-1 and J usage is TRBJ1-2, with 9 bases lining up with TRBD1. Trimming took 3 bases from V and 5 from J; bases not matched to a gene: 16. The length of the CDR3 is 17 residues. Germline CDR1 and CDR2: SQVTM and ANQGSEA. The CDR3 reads CSVDGDTWTGADYGYTF. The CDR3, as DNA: TGCAGCGTTGATGGAGACACATGGACAGGGGCCGATTATGGCTACACCTTC. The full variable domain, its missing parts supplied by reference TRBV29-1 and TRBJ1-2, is SAVISQKPSRDICQRGTSLTIQCQVDSQVTMMFWYRQQPGQSLTLIATANQGSEATYESGFVIDKFPISRPNLTFSTLTVSNMSPEDSSIYLCSVDGDTWTGADYGYTFGSGTRLTVV.

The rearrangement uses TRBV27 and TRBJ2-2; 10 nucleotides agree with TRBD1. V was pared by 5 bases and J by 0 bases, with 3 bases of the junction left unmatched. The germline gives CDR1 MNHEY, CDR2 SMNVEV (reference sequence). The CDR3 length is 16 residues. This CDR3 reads CASSHGQGANTGELFF. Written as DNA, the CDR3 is TGTGCCAGCAGTCATGGACAGGGGGCGAACACCGGGGAGCTGTTTTTT.

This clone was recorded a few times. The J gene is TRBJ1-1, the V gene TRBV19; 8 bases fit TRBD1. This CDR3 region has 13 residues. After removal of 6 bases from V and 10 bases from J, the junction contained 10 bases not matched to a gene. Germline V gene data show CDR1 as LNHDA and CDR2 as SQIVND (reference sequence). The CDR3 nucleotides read TGTGCCAGTAGGACCCCAGGGGGCTTTCTAGCTTTCTTT. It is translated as CASRTPGGFLAFF.

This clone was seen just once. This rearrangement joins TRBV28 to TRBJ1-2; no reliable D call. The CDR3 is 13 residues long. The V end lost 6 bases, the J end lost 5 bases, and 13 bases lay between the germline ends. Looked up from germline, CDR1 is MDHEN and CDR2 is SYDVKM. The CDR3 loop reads CASSLGSGYGYTF. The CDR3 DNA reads TGTGCCAGCAGCCTCGGGAGTGGGTATGGCTACACCTTC.

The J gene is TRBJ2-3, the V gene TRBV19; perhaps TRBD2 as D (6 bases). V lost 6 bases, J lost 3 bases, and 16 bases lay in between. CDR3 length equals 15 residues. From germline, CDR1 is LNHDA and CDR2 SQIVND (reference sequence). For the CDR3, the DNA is TGTGCCAGTAGCGTGCGGGGAAAAACGACAGATACGCAGTATTTT. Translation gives CASSVRGKTTDTQYF.

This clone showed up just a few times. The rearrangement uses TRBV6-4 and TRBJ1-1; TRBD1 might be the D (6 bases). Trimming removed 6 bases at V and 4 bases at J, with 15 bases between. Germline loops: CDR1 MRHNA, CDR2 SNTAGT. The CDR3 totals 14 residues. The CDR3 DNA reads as TGTGCCAGCAGAGCCAGGGGCGCCGGCACTGAAGCTTTCTTT. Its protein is CASRARGAGTEAFF.